This T cell receptor (beta chain) was captured by sequencing in a study of shared clonotypes between healthy human individuals. As for the study in general: Researchers assigned three CD4 naive, three CD4 memory, two CD8 naive and one CD8 memory plate to each donor. Overall study results and limits: Represented genetic and exposure-history diversity was restricted by having few donors.

Concerning this clone: The antigen is unknown.

The CDR3 loop spans 14 amino acids. V was clipped by 5 bases and J by 5 bases, with 13 bases between them. Germline CDR1 and CDR2: SGHAT and FQNNGV. Splitting of each subset's genomic DNA was done evenly across several immunoSEQ plates. Clones were read by immunoSEQ multiplex PCR, and TCRdb kept only the in-frame ones, dropping some. The data contain 850,000 to 1,100,000 clones, approximately 75% of them seen just once; the ten biggest clones take up about 0.94%. The gene calls are TRBV11-2 and TRBJ2-1; D is perhaps TRBD1 (5 bases). The sequencing input was memory CD4+ T cells from PBMCs. The subset: CD45RA-negative fraction. The clonotype was recovered from a man aged 18 to 35 in good health. Some clones in this sample may be carry-over from other donors' samples. The DNA for the CDR3 is TGTGCCAGCAGCCCTCTAAAAGGGGACAATGAGCAGTTCTTC. Protein: CASSPLKGDNEQFF. Together with reference TRBV11-2 and TRBJ2-1, the CDR3 gives the full variable domain: EAGVAQSPRYKIIEKRQSVAFWCNPISGHATLYWYQQILGQGPKLLIQFQNNGVVDDSQLPKDRFSAERLKGVDSTLKIQPAKLEDSAVYLCASSPLKGDNEQFFGPGTRLTVL.